These 19 T cell receptor beta chains came from one sample sequenced in a study of Ad26.COV2.S vaccination and SARS-CoV-2 variants. As for treatment: about 20 received Ad26.COV2.S at low or high dose, single or two shots; about 5 received placebo; per-sample allocation not given. Each sample was drawn 63 days after the first injection (of vaccine or placebo). Using immunoSEQ multiplex PCR, the repertoire was profiled, and TCRdb retains in-frame clones only, with some absent. The sample records 300,000 to 400,000 clones, around 90% being singletons. Sequences were derived from peripheral blood, sampled in a trial of Ad26.COV2.S vaccine versus placebo. The receptors shown here come from a person between 18 and 59 years old who received the Ad26.COV2.S COVID-19 vaccine or a placebo.

The chain employs TRBV7-9 and TRBJ1-6, with TRBD1 identical over 7 bases. The germline CDR1 and CDR2 sequences are SEHNR and FQNEAQ (reference sequence). With 2 bases clipped from V and 8 bases from J, the junction kept 3 bases outside the gene matches. This CDR3 is built from 14 residues. The CDR3 loop reads CASSLTGVDSPLHF. The CDR3, as DNA: TGTGCCAGCAGCTTAACAGGGGTGGATTCACCCCTCCACTTT. Combining the CDR3 with reference TRBV7-9 and TRBJ1-6 gives the whole variable domain DTGVSQNPRHKITKRGQNVTFRCDPISEHNRLYWYRQTLGQGPEFLTYFQNEAQLEKSRLLSDRFSAERPKGSFSTLEIQRTEQGDSAMYLCASSLTGVDSPLHFGNGTRLTVT.

The V call is TRBV2, the J call TRBJ2-7, with 9 bases matching TRBD1. Per germline, CDR1 SNHLY and CDR2 FYNNEI. V gave up 10 bases and J gave up 3 bases; unmatched junction bases: 10. The CDR3 loop spans 14 amino acids. The DNA of the CDR3 is TGTGCCACTTATCCCGGGACAGGGTTCTACGAGCAGTACTTC. This sequence encodes CATYPGTGFYEQYF.

This clone was recorded only once. This sequence joins TRBV19 and TRBJ1-5, with 7 bases that match TRBD1. With V trimmed by 0 bases and J by 6 bases, 17 bases remained unmatched. Germline V gives CDR1 LNHDA, CDR2 SQIVND (reference sequence). The CDR3 has 19 residues. DNA of the CDR3: TGTGCCAGTAGTATAGATATCTTGCGAGGGGGCGAAGGGATTCAGCCCCAGCATTTT. Translated: CASSIDILRGGEGIQPQHF.

The chain carries TRBV29-1 and TRBJ2-7, with D possibly TRBD2 on 5 matching bases. The germline V gene has CDR1 SQVTM and CDR2 ANQGSEA. Trimming took 7 bases from V and 2 from J, leaving 21 bases between them. The CDR3 runs 15 residues. The CDR3 sequence: CSAYLRTVGTYEQYF. The CDR3 nucleotides read TGCAGCGCTTACCTCAGGACGGTCGGGACCTACGAGCAGTACTTC.

This chain joins TRBV28 and TRBJ2-5; D remains ambiguous. The CDR3 is 13 residues long. CDR1 is MDHEN and CDR2 is SYDVKM in the germline V gene. The germline V and J ends were trimmed by 7 bases and 4 bases, with 13 bases remaining between them. In DNA, the CDR3 is TGTGCCAGCAAACGAGGCTGGTTAGAGACCCAGTACTTC. This codes for CASKRGWLETQYF.

V is TRBV11-3 and J is TRBJ2-3, with D possibly TRBD2 on 6 matching bases. Trimming shortened V by 6 bases and J by 2 bases, and 12 bases separated the two germline ends. CDR1 and CDR2 (germline): SGHNT, YENEEA. The length of the CDR3 is 14 residues. CDR3 in DNA: TGTGCCAGCAGTCGCGGGGCCCCCACAGATACGCAGTATTTT. Protein sequence: CASSRGAPTDTQYF.

The CDR3 reads CASSLAITGDNYGYTF. The DNA of the CDR3 is TGTGCCAGCAGCTTAGCGATCACAGGGGACAACTATGGCTACACCTTC. The chain uses TRBV7-9 and TRBJ1-2, with 7 bases fitting TRBD1. The V segment lost 0 bases and the J segment 2 bases; nucleotides outside the gene matches: 6. This CDR3 is 16 amino acids long. The germline V gene encodes CDR1 SEHNR and CDR2 FQNEAQ (reference sequence).

The chain is built from TRBV29-1 and TRBJ1-2; possibly TRBD1 for D (6 bases). The CDR3 covers 14 residues. The V and J ends lost 7 bases and 1 base respectively, with 16 bases between them. CDR1 is SQVTM, CDR2 ANQGSEA, per germline. The CDR3 here is CSAPLQGSNYGYTF. The CDR3 bases are TGCAGCGCCCCCCTACAGGGAAGTAACTATGGCTACACCTTC.

The rearrangement links TRBV5-4 to TRBJ2-5; TRBD2 matches at 9 bases. J gave up 1 base and V 7 bases, and 11 bases lay outside the gene matches. Germline V gives CDR1 SGHNT, CDR2 YYREEE (reference sequence). The CDR3 consists of 16 residues. In DNA form, the CDR3 reads TGTGCCAGCTTCAGGCGGGAGGGCCTCCCCCAAGAGACCCAGTACTTC. It yields the protein CASFRREGLPQETQYF.

V usage is TRBV6-2 or TRBV6-3 and J usage is TRBJ1-5; 9 nucleotides match TRBD1. Germline values: CDR1 MNHEY, CDR2 SVGEGT. There are 15 residues in the CDR3. The J segment lost 4 bases and the V segment lost 1 base, leaving 2 bases of the junction unmatched. In DNA, the CDR3 is TGTGCCAGCAGTTACTTGGGGACAGGGAATCAGCCCCAGCATTTT. Translated: CASSYLGTGNQPQHF.

This clone is a singleton in its sample. The chain carries TRBV5-6 and TRBJ1-2, with 10 bases aligning to TRBD1. Germline CDR1 is SGHDT and CDR2 is YYEEEE. V lost 1 base, J lost 1 base, and 4 bases stayed unmatched. The CDR3 is 16 amino acids. Here the CDR3 reads CASSLLRTGGNYGYTF. DNA of the CDR3: TGTGCCAGCAGCTTGTTGAGGACAGGGGGTAACTATGGCTACACCTTC. The entire variable domain, with the rest obtained from reference TRBV5-6 and TRBJ1-2, is as follows: DAGVTQSPTHLIKTRGQQVTLRCSPKSGHDTVSWYQQALGQGPQFIFQYYEEEERQRGNFPDRFSGHQFPNYSSELNVNALLLGDSALYLCASSLLRTGGNYGYTFGSGTRLTVV.

The V gene is TRBV11-2, the J gene TRBJ1-1; D unresolved. The ends were cut back, 4 bases at V and 2 bases at J, with 14 bases in the middle. The CDR3 has 15 residues. Germline V lookup: CDR1 SGHAT, CDR2 FQNNGV. CDR3 sequence (DNA): TGTGCCAGCAGCTCCGGGCGAGGAGGTAACACTGAAGCTTTCTTT. This encodes CASSSGRGGNTEAFF.

This clone has just a few counts. The rearrangement joins TRBV5-1 to TRBJ1-2, with D perhaps matching TRBD1 (6 bases). CDR1 is SGHRS and CDR2 is YFSETQ in the germline V gene. Trimming removed 4 bases at V and 3 bases at J, with 19 bases between. This CDR3 has 16 amino acids. The chain's CDR3 is CASSVATQGIHYGYTF. CDR3 sequence (DNA): TGCGCCAGCAGCGTGGCCACCCAGGGGATTCACTATGGCTACACCTTC.

The J gene is TRBJ2-2, the V gene TRBV5-1, with 7 bases that match TRBD2. V gave up 4 bases and J gave up 3 bases; unmatched junction bases: 6. This CDR3 has 15 residues. Germline V gene lookup returns CDR1 SGHRS and CDR2 YFSETQ. The CDR3 bases are TGCGCCAGCAGCAGGACTAGTCCTGACACCGGGGAGCTGTTTTTT. Amino acids: CASSRTSPDTGELFF. The full variable domain, rest sourced from reference TRBV5-1 and TRBJ2-2, is KAGVTQTPRYLIKTRGQQVTLSCSPISGHRSVSWYQQTPGQGLQFLFEYFSETQRNKGNFPGRFSGRQFSNSRSEMNVSTLELGDSALYLCASSRTSPDTGELFFGEGSRLTVL.

The genes are TRBV6-4 and TRBJ2-2, with TRBD2 identical over 7 bases. There are 14 residues in the CDR3. V lost 6 bases to trimming and J lost 4 bases; unmatched junction nucleotides: 5. Per the germline V gene, CDR1 is MRHNA and CDR2 is SNTAGT. For the CDR3, the DNA is TGTGCCAGCAGACGGGAGGACCTCACCGGGGAGCTGTTTTTT. This sequence encodes CASRREDLTGELFF.

This clone has only one observation. This sequence joins TRBV5-1 and TRBJ2-7, with TRBD1 matching over 7 bases. The CDR3 consists of 13 residues. In germline, CDR1 is SGHRS, CDR2 YFSETQ. The V segment lost 0 bases and the J segment 5 bases; nucleotides outside the gene matches: 2. CDR3 in amino acids: CASSLATGDEQYF. The CDR3 DNA reads TGCGCCAGCAGCTTGGCCACAGGGGACGAGCAGTACTTC.

CDR3 nucleotides: TGTGCCAGCAGCGCGGACAGGACCTACGAGCAGTACTTC. This sequence encodes CASSADRTYEQYF. V is TRBV9 and J is TRBJ2-7; 7 bases align to TRBD1. The germline gives CDR1 SGDLS, CDR2 YYNGEE. CDR3 size: 13 residues. V was pared by 3 bases and J by 2 bases, with 2 bases of the junction left unmatched.

This clone has just a few counts. The genes are TRBV4-1 and TRBJ2-2; D call uncertain. Trimming shortened V by 1 base and J by 1 base, and 7 bases separated the two germline ends. CDR3 length: 15 residues. From germline, CDR1 is MGHRA and CDR2 YSYEKL. CDR3 sequence (DNA): TGCGCCAGCAGCCAAGGGCTCCAGAACACCGGGGAGCTGTTTTTT. Its translation: CASSQGLQNTGELFF.

The gene calls are TRBV19 and TRBJ1-3; the D gene is possibly TRBD1 (6 bases). The CDR3 runs to 16 residues. The V gene lost 10 bases and the J gene lost 2 bases, with 21 bases spanning the gap. CDR1 LNHDA and CDR2 SQIVND come from the germline V gene (reference sequence). CDR3 sequence reads: CATTPEGGTPGNTIYF. CDR3 sequence (DNA): TGTGCCACGACACCCGAAGGGGGGACCCCTGGAAACACCATATATTTT.